This note documents a single T cell receptor beta chain sequence. The antigen is undetermined. The entry originates in a study of shared clonotypes between healthy human individuals. Points from the study as a whole: Sequencing depth was predicted to influence how clonotypes are shared among donors. Estimated richness was generally greater in naive than memory subsets.

The V gene's germline CDR1 is KGHSH and CDR2 LQKENI. V was trimmed by 6 bases and J by 2 bases, leaving 13 bases between them. The CDR3 covers 14 residues. Deep-level settings were used for running the assay. Original processing methods: As immunoSEQ supplied junction-only sequences (without quality scores), filtering differed. TCRdb's copy holds only in-frame clones and misses some; the assay was immunoSEQ multiplex PCR. Clone size and V and J calls were adopted from that table, with D and trimming inferred from the DNA. The repertoire holds some 2.4 million clones, with approximately 93% as singletons.

V is TRBV18 and J is TRBJ1-1; the D gene is possibly TRBD1 (6 bases). The receptor was isolated from a young man in good health. Some clones in this sample may be carry-over from other donors' samples. The sequencing input was naive CD4+ T cells from PBMCs. Regarding subset: CD45RA+ positively selected. The CDR3 region is CASSHRGGNTEAFF. CDR3 bases: TGTGCCAGCTCGCACCGGGGGGGCAACACTGAAGCTTTCTTT.